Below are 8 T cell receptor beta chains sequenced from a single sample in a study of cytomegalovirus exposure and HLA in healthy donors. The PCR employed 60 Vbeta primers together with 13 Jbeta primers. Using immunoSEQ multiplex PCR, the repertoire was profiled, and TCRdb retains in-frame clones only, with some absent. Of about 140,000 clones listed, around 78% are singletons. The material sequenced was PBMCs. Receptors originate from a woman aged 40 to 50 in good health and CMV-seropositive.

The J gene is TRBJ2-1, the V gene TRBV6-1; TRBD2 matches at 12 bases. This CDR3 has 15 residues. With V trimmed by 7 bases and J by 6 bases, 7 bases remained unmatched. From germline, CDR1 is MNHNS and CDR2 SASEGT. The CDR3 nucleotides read TGTGCCAGCACTAGCGGGAGGGCCGAATCCAATGAGCAGTTCTTC. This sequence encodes CASTSGRAESNEQFF.

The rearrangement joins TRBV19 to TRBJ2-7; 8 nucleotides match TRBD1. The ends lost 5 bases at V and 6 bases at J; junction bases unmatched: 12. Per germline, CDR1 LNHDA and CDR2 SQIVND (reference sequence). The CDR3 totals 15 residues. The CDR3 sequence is CASSASPQTGGEQYF. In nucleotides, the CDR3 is TGTGCCAGTAGTGCATCCCCTCAAACAGGGGGCGAGCAGTACTTC.

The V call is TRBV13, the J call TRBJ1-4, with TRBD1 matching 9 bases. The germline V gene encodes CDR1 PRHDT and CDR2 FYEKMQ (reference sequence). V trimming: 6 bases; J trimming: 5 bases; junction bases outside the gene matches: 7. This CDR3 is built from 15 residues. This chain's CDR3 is CASRSAGTGNEKLFF. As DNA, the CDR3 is TGTGCCAGCAGATCTGCCGGGACAGGGAATGAAAAACTGTTTTTT.

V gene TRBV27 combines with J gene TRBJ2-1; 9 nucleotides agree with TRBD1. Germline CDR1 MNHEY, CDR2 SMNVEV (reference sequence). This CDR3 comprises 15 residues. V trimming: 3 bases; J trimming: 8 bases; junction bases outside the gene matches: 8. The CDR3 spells CASSLRGQGWDEQFF. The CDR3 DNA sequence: TGTGCCAGCAGTTTGAGGGGACAGGGTTGGGATGAGCAGTTCTTC.

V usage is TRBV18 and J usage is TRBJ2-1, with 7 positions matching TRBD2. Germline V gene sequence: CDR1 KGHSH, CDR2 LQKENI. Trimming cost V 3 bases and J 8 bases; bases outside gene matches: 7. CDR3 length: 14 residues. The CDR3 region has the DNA TGTGCCAGCTCACCCCAGTGGGGGGGAGATGAGCAGTTCTTC. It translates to CASSPQWGGDEQFF. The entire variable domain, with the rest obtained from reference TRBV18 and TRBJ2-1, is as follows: NAGVMQNPRHLVRRRGQEARLRCSPMKGHSHVYWYRQLPEEGLKFMVYLQKENIIDESGMPKERFSAEFPKEGPSILRIQQVVRGDSAAYFCASSPQWGGDEQFFGPGTRLTVL.

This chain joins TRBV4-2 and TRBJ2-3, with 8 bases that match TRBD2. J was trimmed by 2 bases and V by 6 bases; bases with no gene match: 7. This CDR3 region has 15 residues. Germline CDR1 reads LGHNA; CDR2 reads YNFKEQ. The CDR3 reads CASRTQGLDTDTQYF. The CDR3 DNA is TGTGCCAGCAGAACCCAGGGACTAGACACAGATACGCAGTATTTT.

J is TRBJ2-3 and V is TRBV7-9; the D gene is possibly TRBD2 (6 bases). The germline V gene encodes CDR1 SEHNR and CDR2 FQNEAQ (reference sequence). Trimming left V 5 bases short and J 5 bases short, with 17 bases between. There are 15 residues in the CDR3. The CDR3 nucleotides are TGTGCCAGCAGCCCCACTAGCCAGGTCGGAGATACGCAGTATTTT. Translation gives CASSPTSQVGDTQYF.

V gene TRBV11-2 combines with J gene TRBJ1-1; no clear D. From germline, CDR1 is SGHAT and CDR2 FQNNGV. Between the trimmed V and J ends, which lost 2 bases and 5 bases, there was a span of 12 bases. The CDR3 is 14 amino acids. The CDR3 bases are TGTGCCAGCAGCTTATCCATATCGGAGACTGAAGCTTTCTTT. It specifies CASSLSISETEAFF.